This T cell receptor (beta chain) was profiled in a study of cytomegalovirus exposure and HLA in healthy donors. Clones were sequenced by immunoSEQ multiplex PCR, and TCRdb holds only the in-frame ones, with some missing. The sample consists of 160,000 or so clones, 88% of them appearing once. This sequence originates from a man aged 18-30 years in good health and CMV-seronegative. The source material was PBMCs.

The CDR3 DNA follows: TGTGCCAGCTCGACAGGACCGAACACCGGGGAGCTGTTTTTT. Its translation: CASSTGPNTGELFF. The chain uses TRBV6-6 and TRBJ2-2; D may be TRBD1 (6 bases). The CDR3 consists of 14 residues. The V gene lost 8 bases and the J gene lost 0 bases, with 10 bases spanning the gap. The germline CDR1 and CDR2 sequences are MNHNY and SVGAGI (reference sequence).